This TCR beta chain was captured in a study of T and B cells in COVID-19 patients (TCRdb year 2020). In the study overall: Using TRB and IGH repertoire sequencing of peripheral blood, the study characterized adaptive immunity in COVID-19 patients who had active infection or had recovered. A recovered cohort was made up of more than 15 patients contributing around 20 samples, mostly after mild to moderate COVID-19 managed as outpatients. The recovered cohort had a median age of around 37 years, compared with around 70 years in the active-infection cohort. Of the 20 to 25 patients in the active-infection cohort, 12 to 13 were critically ill and needed mechanical ventilation or ECMO. In the active-infection cohort, about 90% of the 20 patients had comorbidities linked to unfavorable COVID-19 outcome. Over 7.5 million TCR sequences were analysed in a TCR and BCR sequence repository that covered around 34 patients and 65 to 75 time points. A couple of patients belonged to both the recovered and active cohorts because samples were available from active disease and after recovery. Repertoire analyses used an age-matched reference group of 39 healthy donors who were negative for COVID-19 antibodies as the comparison. As many as 9 follow-up blood samples were taken per patient, and some of the samples covered different disease stages within the same individual.

The CDR3, from cysteine to phenylalanine, totals 15 residues. The read is trimmed to its CDR3 DNA, 45 bases read in frame from base 1. Based on the germline V gene, the CDR1 and CDR2 sequences are MNHNS and SASEGT. Ends trimmed: V by 0 bases, J by 7 bases; bases unmatched to a gene: 4. The sequencer listed for this sample is Illumina MiSeq. Multiplex PCR with BIOMED2 TRB-A/B primer pools was used to amplify TRB rearrangements. Illumina-compatible adapters and 7-nucleotide sample barcodes were attached to the amplicons in two consecutive PCRs. All library PCRs used Phusion HS II polymerase. Amplicons were gel-purified with the NucleoSpin Gel and PCR Clean-up kit, quantified on Qubit, and pooled at approximately 3.9 nM. Amplicon pool quality was checked on an Agilent 2100 Bioanalyzer before Illumina next-generation sequencing. The authors' pipeline ran thus. TRB rearrangements were annotated with MiXCR 3.0.8 using the default MiXCR reference library. Non-productive reads and sequences with fewer than 2 reads were removed, and each unique CDR3 nucleotide sequence was counted as one clone. Clonality, diversity, richness and V-J gene usage were calculated in R 3.5.1. GLIPH2 was used for TCR clustering by CDR3 similarity, and generation probabilities were calculated by OLGA. GLIPH2 clusters were kept only when the clusters contained at least four unique TCR clonotypes present in at least three individuals. Using fastp trimming at Q25 and MiXCR clonotype assembly, TCRdb reanalyzed the public sequencing data and kept in-frame beta chains. Under each unique CDR3 protein, matching rows form one entry showing the most common genes and DNA. The V and J calls were not made by the authors but by TCRdb's processing. This sample holds a few thousand distinct CDR3 sequences; more than 25% were observed only once. About 20% of the sample belongs to the ten largest clones.

Genomic DNA extracted from blood was used in amounts of roughly 250-550 ng for amplification of TRB repertoires. This clonotype was detected ten times or more. This clone's antigen is unknown. It has no much larger one-base neighbor in the sample; base qualities were not kept. The paper's findings and limits, for the study overall: Strongly skewed TRBV/TRBJ gene usage was reported in patients with COVID-19. The size of the cohort was considered insufficient for assessing HLA contributions to COVID-19 susceptibility or severity. Few blood samples were available from mildly ill patients while symptoms were present, and early samples from severe cases were likewise scarce. The recovered cohort had approximately 2,500 exclusive TCR clusters, including 31 low-pGen clusters. Specific T cell subsets (CD4+/Treg/CD8+) and sorted SARS-CoV-2-responsive or tetramer+ T cells had not yet been sequenced, and the corresponding sequencing experiments were ongoing. TRB repertoires were found to be highly clonal in active COVID-19, whereas diversity and richness at recovery were found to rise above healthy donor levels. It was stated that prospective validation of the reported TCR clusters was required before the clusters could be put to clinical use.

Source material: blood. The receptor comes from a human donor with active COVID-19. The chain employs TRBV6-1 and TRBJ1-4; 8 nucleotides in the junction match TRBD1. DNA sequence: TGTGCCAGCAGTGAAGCGACAGGGGAACTTGAAAAACTGTTTTTT. Its product reads: CASSEATGELEKLFF.